This T cell receptor (beta chain) is from a study of cytomegalovirus exposure and HLA in healthy donors. Study-level results: Rare TCR sequences dominated, though some public TCRs recurred in many donors. HLA-A and HLA-B allele assignments for most subjects were reportedly predicted accurately using TCR beta sequences.

The study ran its PCR with 60 Vbeta and 13 Jbeta primers. Generated by immunoSEQ multiplex PCR, the TCRdb table keeps only in-frame clones and is missing some. The sample shows 60,000 to 100,000 clones, 60% to 85% of them seen only once. As regards this clone: What it binds is unknown.

The CDR3 extends over 13 amino acids. V trimming: 10 bases; J trimming: 2 bases; junction bases outside the gene matches: 7. Germline CDR1 and CDR2: MGHDK and SYGVNS. What was sequenced was PBMCs. This chain connects TRBV25-1 to TRBJ2-7; 8 positions match TRBD1. This receptor was identified in a man aged 40-49 years in good health and CMV-seronegative. The CDR3 DNA sequence: TGTGCCACCAACAGGGGGACGACCTACGAGCAGTACTTC. The encoded protein is CATNRGTTYEQYF.